The 18 T cell receptor beta chains below were found in one sample sequenced in a study of regulatory T cells in long-lasting Graves disease. The time point was: newly diagnosed GD, antithyroid drugs for less than 3 months. Construction of the TCR library relied on RNA isolated from PBMCs. Library construction for TCR beta used iRepertoire HTBI primers and Arm-PCR of CDR3 regions. A single record per CDR3 protein comes from TCRdb applying MiXCR to the multiplex PCR reads. Of roughly 420,000 distinct CDR3 sequences listed, less than 15% are singletons. This sample was also put to use in a study of T cells in Graves' hyperthyroidism and ophthalmopathy.

The material was peripheral blood mononuclear cells (PBMCs), obtained at new diagnosis, from a patient treated with antithyroid drugs. The source of these receptors is a woman in her fifties or sixties with Graves disease.

This clonotype came up many times. The rearrangement joins TRBV28 to TRBJ1-1, with D hard to call. The CDR3 is made up of 15 amino acids. CDR1 and CDR2 (germline): MDHEN, SYDVKM. Trimming cost V 5 bases and J 7 bases, with 20 bases left between them. CDR3 in DNA: TGTGCCAGCAGTCTGACCGATTCGACGGTTTATGAAGCTTTCTTT. Residues: CASSLTDSTVYEAFF.

This clonotype was detected ten times or more. This rearrangement joins TRBV7-2 to TRBJ2-5; D assignment may be TRBD1 or TRBD2 (5 bases each). V shed 6 bases and J shed 0 bases, with 14 bases lying between them. Germline CDR1 reads SGHTA; CDR2 reads FQGNSA. The CDR3 is 15 amino acids. CDR3 sequence: CASRVSGTDQETQYF. As DNA, the CDR3 is TGTGCCAGCAGAGTCTCAGGGACGGACCAAGAGACCCAGTACTTC.

Ten or more counts support this clonotype. The chain recombines TRBV7-9 with TRBJ2-1; D unclear. Germline V gene data show CDR1 as SEHNR and CDR2 as FQNEAQ (reference sequence). The CDR3 totals 14 residues. The V gene lost 5 bases and the J gene lost 3 bases, with 11 bases spanning the gap. This chain's CDR3 is CASSPKVVYNEQFF. CDR3 bases: TGTGCCAGCAGCCCCAAGGTCGTCTACAATGAGCAGTTCTTC.

This clonotype showed up many times. The gene calls are TRBV7-2 and TRBJ2-5; TRBD2 aligns across 14 bases. Trimming took 2 bases from V and 7 from J; bases not matched to a gene: 15. The CDR3 sequence is 19 residues long. Looked up from germline, CDR1 is SGHTA and CDR2 is FQGNSA. CDR3 residues: CASSLSGTSGSLILGTQYF. The DNA of the CDR3 is TGTGCCAGCAGCTTATCGGGGACTAGCGGGAGTTTAATCCTTGGGACCCAGTACTTC.

This clonotype has ten or more counts. The chain couples TRBV18 to TRBJ1-5; unclear D gene. Trimming removed 3 bases at V and 3 bases at J, with 9 bases between. Per germline, CDR1 KGHSH and CDR2 LQKENI. This CDR3 is 14 amino acids long. The CDR3 region is CASSPSDSNQPQHF. In DNA form, the CDR3 reads TGTGCCAGCTCACCTTCGGACTCCAATCAGCCCCAGCATTTT.

V and J are TRBV19 and TRBJ2-3; D is possibly TRBD2 (5 bases). The CDR3 has 14 amino acids. Trimming left V 6 bases short and J 4 bases short, with 14 bases between. Germline V gene data show CDR1 as LNHDA and CDR2 as SQIVND (reference sequence). Written as DNA, the CDR3 is TGTGCCAGTAGCATACTAGTGGGAGCAGATACGCAGTATTTT. The encoded protein is CASSILVGADTQYF.

Many counts were recorded for this clonotype. The chain links TRBV28 to TRBJ2-1, with 7 bases lining up with TRBD1. The CDR3 length is 15 residues. Germline V lookup: CDR1 MDHEN, CDR2 SYDVKM. V trimming: 3 bases; J trimming: 3 bases; junction bases outside the gene matches: 5. DNA of the CDR3: TGTGCCAGCAGTTTTCCGGGACAGCACTACAATGAGCAGTTCTTC. Its translation is CASSFPGQHYNEQFF.

This clonotype was observed at least ten times. CDR3 sequence: CASSADQGFDSPLHF. Written as DNA, the CDR3 is TGTGCCAGCAGTGCGGACCAGGGATTTGATTCACCCCTCCACTTT. J is TRBJ1-6 and V is TRBV2, with a tentative D call TRBD1 (5 bases). This CDR3 is 15 amino acids long. Germline CDR1 SNHLY, CDR2 FYNNEI. The V end was cut by 4 bases, the J end by 8 bases, with 15 bases between.

The table lists this clonotype with many counts. The V gene is TRBV13, the J gene TRBJ2-3; D perhaps matches TRBD1 (6 bases). Germline lookup yields CDR1 PRHDT and CDR2 FYEKMQ (reference sequence). V shed 2 bases and J shed 1 base, with 13 bases lying between them. The CDR3 runs 16 residues. The CDR3 loop is CASSLRFRGGTDTQYF. CDR3 bases: TGTGCCAGCAGCTTAAGGTTCAGGGGAGGCACAGATACGCAGTATTTT.

In this sample, this clonotype turned up many times. The chain carries TRBV28 and TRBJ2-1, with D possibly called TRBD1 or TRBD2 (5 bases each). Trimming stripped 2 bases from V and 10 bases from J, with 9 bases between. The CDR3 loop spans 12 amino acids. Germline V gives CDR1 MDHEN, CDR2 SYDVKM. The CDR3 region is CASSLRGVEQFF. Here the CDR3 DNA reads TGTGCCAGCAGTTTAAGAGGGGTAGAGCAGTTCTTC. Drawing the rest from reference TRBV28 and TRBJ2-1, the complete variable domain is DVKVTQSSRYLVKRTGEKVFLECVQDMDHENMFWYRQDPGLGLRLIYFSYDVKMKEKGDIPEGYSVSREKKERFSLILESASTNQTSMYLCASSLRGVEQFFGPGTRLTVL.

This clonotype was picked up a small number of times. V gene TRBV6-1 combines with J gene TRBJ2-1; the match to TRBD2 covers 8 bases. The CDR3 spans 19 residues. The junction had 18 bases not matched to a gene; V was cut back by 2 bases and J by 6 bases. Germline CDR1 reads MNHNS; CDR2 reads SASEGT. CDR3 DNA: TGTGCCAGCAGTGAATCCTTATGGATCTCAGCGGGAGATCCCAATGAGCAGTTCTTC. Translated: CASSESLWISAGDPNEQFF.

In this sample, this clonotype turned up a few times. This sequence joins TRBV12-3 or TRBV12-4 and TRBJ1-4; 9 bases agree with TRBD1. The CDR3 runs 17 residues. Trimming took 1 base from V and 5 from J; bases not matched to a gene: 8. The CDR3: CASSLGGLGTGNEKLFF. DNA of the CDR3: TGTGCCAGCAGTTTAGGGGGCTTAGGGACAGGGAATGAAAAACTGTTTTTT.

This clonotype came up many times. The rearrangement links TRBV28 to TRBJ2-7; D is uncertain. The CDR3 is made up of 14 amino acids. With 5 bases removed from V and 2 bases from J, the gap between germline ends came to 13 bases. CDR1 is MDHEN, CDR2 SYDVKM, per germline. The CDR3, as DNA: TGTGCCAGCAGTACCGCTGGTCCGACCTACGAGCAGTACTTC. Amino acid sequence: CASSTAGPTYEQYF.

This clonotype was found many times. The chain links TRBV29-1 to TRBJ2-1; 10 bases are shared with TRBD2. With 4 bases clipped from V and 9 bases from J, the junction kept 9 bases outside the gene matches. Per germline, CDR1 SQVTM and CDR2 ANQGSEA. The CDR3 is 14 amino acids. The CDR3 DNA follows: TGCAGCGTTGGGGGGGCTAGCGGGAGTTTTGAGCAGTTCTTC. It yields the protein CSVGGASGSFEQFF.

The chain joins TRBV19 to TRBJ2-2; TRBD1 is a possible D gene (6 bases). Trimming took off 5 bases at V and 8 bases at J, with 15 bases between the two ends. This CDR3 has 14 residues. From germline, CDR1 is LNHDA and CDR2 SQIVND (reference sequence). The CDR3 bases are TGTGCCAGTAGTCCTTACACCGGGACAGGGGAGCTGTTTTTT. Translated: CASSPYTGTGELFF. Variable domain in full (rest from reference TRBV19 and TRBJ2-2): DGGITQSPKYLFRKEGQNVTLSCEQNLNHDAMYWYRQDPGQGLRLIYYSQIVNDFQKGDIAEGYSVSREKKESFPLTVTSAQKNPTAFYLCASSPYTGTGELFFGEGSRLTVL.

This clonotype was detected many times. This chain uses TRBV29-1 with TRBJ2-7, with 8 bases lining up with TRBD1. Germline-derived CDR1 and CDR2 are SQVTM and ANQGSEA. After removal of 5 bases from V and 5 bases from J, the junction contained 20 bases not matched to a gene. CDR3 length equals 17 residues. CDR3 nucleotide sequence: TGCAGCGTTATCGCCAGGGGGCCCTCCCGTTATTTGGACGAGCAGTACTTC. As protein: CSVIARGPSRYLDEQYF.

This clonotype was seen a few times. The gene calls are TRBV9 and TRBJ2-4; possible D gene TRBD2, 5 bases. The CDR3 runs 15 residues. Germline CDR1 SGDLS, CDR2 YYNGEE. V lost 4 bases and J lost 5, with 16 bases in between. The CDR3 here is CASSSSDGNQNIQYF. For the CDR3, the DNA is TGTGCCAGCAGCTCCTCGGACGGGAACCAAAACATTCAGTACTTC.

This clonotype was detected only a few times. The V call is TRBV29-1, the J call TRBJ1-1, with D possibly matching TRBD1 (5 bases). The germline CDR1 and CDR2 sequences are SQVTM and ANQGSEA. V was pared by 7 bases and J by 3 bases, with 21 bases between. The CDR3 is 15 amino acids. CDR3 residues: CSDRQPGTTYTEAFF. CDR3 bases: TGCAGCGACCGGCAACCGGGGACGACTTACACTGAAGCTTTCTTT.